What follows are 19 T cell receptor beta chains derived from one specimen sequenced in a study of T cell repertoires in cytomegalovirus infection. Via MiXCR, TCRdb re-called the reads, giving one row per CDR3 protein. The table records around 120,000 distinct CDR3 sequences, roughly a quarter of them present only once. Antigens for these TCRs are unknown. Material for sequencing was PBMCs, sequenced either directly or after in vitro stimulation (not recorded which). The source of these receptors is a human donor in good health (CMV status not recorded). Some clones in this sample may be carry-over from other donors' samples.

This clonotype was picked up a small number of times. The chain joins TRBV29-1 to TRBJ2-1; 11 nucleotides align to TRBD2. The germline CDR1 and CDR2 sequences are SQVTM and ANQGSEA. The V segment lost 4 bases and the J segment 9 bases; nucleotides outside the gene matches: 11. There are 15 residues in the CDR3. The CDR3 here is CSVAHRLAGGGEQFF. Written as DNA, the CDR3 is TGCAGCGTTGCCCACCGGCTAGCGGGAGGTGGTGAGCAGTTCTTC.

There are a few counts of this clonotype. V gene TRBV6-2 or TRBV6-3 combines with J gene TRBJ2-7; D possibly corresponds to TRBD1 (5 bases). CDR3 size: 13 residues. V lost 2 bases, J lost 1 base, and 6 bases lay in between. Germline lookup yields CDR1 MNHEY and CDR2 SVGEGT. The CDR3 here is CASSYTGSYEQYF. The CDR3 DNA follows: TGTGCCAGCAGTTACACAGGTTCCTACGAGCAGTACTTC.

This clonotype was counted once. The CDR3 DNA reads TGTGCCATCAGAGGGGGCTCGAATAATTCACCCCTCCACTTT. Amino acids: CAIRGGSNNSPLHF. The chain recombines TRBV10-3 with TRBJ1-6, with 7 nucleotides matching TRBD1. Germline CDR1 and CDR2: ENHRY and SYGVKD. The V and J ends lost 6 bases and 5 bases, in that order; junction bases with no gene match: 4. CDR3 size: 14 residues.

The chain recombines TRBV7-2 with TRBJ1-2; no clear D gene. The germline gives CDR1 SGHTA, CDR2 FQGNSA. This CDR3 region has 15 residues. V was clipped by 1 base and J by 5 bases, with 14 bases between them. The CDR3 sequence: CASSLGVHSPYGYTF. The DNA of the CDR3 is TGTGCCAGCAGCTTAGGTGTGCATTCCCCATATGGCTACACCTTC.

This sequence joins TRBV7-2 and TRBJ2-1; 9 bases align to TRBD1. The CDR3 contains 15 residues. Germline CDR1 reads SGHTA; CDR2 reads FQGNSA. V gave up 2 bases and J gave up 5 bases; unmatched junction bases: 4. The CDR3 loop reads CASSLWGQGNNEQFF. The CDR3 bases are TGTGCCAGCAGCTTATGGGGACAGGGTAACAATGAGCAGTTCTTC.

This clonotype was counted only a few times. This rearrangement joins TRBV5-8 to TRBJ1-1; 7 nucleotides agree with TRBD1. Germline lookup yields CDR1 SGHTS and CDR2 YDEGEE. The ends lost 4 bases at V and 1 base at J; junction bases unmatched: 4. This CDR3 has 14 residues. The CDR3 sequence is CASSGGTANTEAFF. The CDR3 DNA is TGTGCCAGCAGCGGCGGGACAGCGAACACTGAAGCTTTCTTT.

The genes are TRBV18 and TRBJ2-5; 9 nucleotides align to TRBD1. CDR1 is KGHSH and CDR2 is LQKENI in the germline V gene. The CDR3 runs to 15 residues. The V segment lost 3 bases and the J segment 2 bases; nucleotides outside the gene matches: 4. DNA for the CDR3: TGTGCCAGCTCACCTGGGACAGGGCGTCAAGAGACCCAGTACTTC. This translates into CASSPGTGRQETQYF.

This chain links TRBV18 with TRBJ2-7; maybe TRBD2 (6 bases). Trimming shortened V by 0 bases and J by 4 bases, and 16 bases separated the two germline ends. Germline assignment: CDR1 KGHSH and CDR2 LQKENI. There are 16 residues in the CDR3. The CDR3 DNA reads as TGTGCCAGCTCACCACCGAGGGGCAGGGCGGGGTACGAGCAGTACTTC. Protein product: CASSPPRGRAGYEQYF.

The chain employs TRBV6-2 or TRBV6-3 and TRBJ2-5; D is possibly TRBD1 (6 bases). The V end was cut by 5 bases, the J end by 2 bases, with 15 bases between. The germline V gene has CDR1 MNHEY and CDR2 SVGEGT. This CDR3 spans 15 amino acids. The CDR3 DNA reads TGTGCCAGCAGTCAGGGGACAAATCATCAAGAGACCCAGTACTTC. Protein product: CASSQGTNHQETQYF.

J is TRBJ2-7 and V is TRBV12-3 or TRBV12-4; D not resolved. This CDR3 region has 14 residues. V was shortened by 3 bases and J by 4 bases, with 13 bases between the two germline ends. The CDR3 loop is CASSFSRQLYEQYV. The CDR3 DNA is TGTGCCAGCAGTTTTTCAAGGCAGCTATACGAGCAGTACGTC.

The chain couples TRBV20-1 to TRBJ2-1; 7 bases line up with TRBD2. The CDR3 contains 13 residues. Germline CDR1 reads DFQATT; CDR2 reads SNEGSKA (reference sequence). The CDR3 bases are TGCACCTCAACTTGGGGGGGCTACAATGAGCAGTTCTTC. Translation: CTSTWGGYNEQFF.

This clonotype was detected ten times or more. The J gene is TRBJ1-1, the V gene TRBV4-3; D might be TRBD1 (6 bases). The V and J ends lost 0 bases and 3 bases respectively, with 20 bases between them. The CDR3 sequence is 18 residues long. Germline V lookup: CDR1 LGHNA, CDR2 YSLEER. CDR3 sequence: CASSQDTRGPSGDTEAFF. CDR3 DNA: TGCGCCAGCAGCCAAGATACCAGGGGACCTTCGGGGGACACTGAAGCTTTCTTT.

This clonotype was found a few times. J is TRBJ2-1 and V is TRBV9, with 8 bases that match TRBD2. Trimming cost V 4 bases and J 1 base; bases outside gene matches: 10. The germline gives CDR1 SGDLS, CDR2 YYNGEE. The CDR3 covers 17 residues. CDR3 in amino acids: CASSPVAGLGSYNEQFF. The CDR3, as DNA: TGTGCCAGCAGCCCCGTAGCGGGATTGGGGTCCTACAATGAGCAGTTCTTC.

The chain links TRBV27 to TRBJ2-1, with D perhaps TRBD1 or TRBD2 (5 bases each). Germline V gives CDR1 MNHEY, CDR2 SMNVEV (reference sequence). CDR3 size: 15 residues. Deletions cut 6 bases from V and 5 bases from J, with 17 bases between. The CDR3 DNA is TGTGCCAGCAGGAGGACGGGACCCAAAAACAATGAGCAGTTCTTC. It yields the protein CASRRTGPKNNEQFF.

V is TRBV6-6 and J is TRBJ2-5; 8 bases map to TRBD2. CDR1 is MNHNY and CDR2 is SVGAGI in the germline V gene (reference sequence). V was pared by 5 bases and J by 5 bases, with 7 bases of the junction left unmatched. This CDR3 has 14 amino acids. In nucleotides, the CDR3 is TGTGCCAGCAGTGTACTAGCGGTCCCCGAGACCCAGTACTTC. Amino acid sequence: CASSVLAVPETQYF.

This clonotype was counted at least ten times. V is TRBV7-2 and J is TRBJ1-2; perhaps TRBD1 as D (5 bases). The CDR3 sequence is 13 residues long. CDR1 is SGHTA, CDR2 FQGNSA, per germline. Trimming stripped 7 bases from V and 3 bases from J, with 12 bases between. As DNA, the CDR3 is TGTGCCAGCACCAAACTGGGGGACTATGGCTACACCTTC. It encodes CASTKLGDYGYTF.

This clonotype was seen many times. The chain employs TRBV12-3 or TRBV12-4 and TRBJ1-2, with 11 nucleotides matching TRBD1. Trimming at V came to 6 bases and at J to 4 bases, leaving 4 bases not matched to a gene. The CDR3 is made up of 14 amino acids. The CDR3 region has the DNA TGTGCCAGCAGAACGGGACAGGGGGGCTATGGCTACACCTTC. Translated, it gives CASRTGQGGYGYTF.

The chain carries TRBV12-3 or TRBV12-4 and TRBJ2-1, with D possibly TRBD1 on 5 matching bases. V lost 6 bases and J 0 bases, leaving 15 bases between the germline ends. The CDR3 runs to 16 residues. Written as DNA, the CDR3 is TGTGCCAGCAGACCCGGACACAACCACTCCTACAATGAGCAGTTCTTC. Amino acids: CASRPGHNHSYNEQFF.

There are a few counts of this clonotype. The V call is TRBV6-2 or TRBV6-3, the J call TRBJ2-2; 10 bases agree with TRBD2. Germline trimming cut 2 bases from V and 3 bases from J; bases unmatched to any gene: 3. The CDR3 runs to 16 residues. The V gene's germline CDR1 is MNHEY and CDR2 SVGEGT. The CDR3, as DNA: TGTGCCAGCAGTTACCTCCTAGCGGGAGACACCGGGGAGCTGTTTTTT. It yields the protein CASSYLLAGDTGELFF.